These T cell receptor beta chains were read from a single sample in a study of blood T cell repertoires in COVID-19. Data came from immunoSEQ multiplex PCR; TCRdb stores just in-frame clones and leaves some out. The data show roughly 170,000 clones, with approximately 84% seen just once and roughly 8% held by the top ten. The material sequenced was peripheral blood. These receptors were collected from a man aged 40-50 years who had recovered from COVID-19. Both conserved end residues are part of each CDR3. The D gene is left open where the match is weak. Rows give clone size only sometimes, using once, few, many, or a class for an expanded clone.

J: TRBJ2-5; V: TRBV6-5; size: -; D: -; DNA: TGTGCCAGCAGGCAGGACACCGAAGAGACCCAGTACTTC; CDR3: CASRQDTEETQYF
J: TRBJ2-1; V: TRBV19; size: -; D: TRBD1; DNA: TGTGCCAGTAGTACTTTACCGGGACAGGTGGCCAATGAGCAGTTCTTC; CDR3: CASSTLPGQVANEQFF
J: TRBJ1-2; V: TRBV7-9; size: -; D: -; DNA: TGTGCCAGCAGCGACCTGGGGGACTTCGGCTATGGCTACACCTTC; CDR3: CASSDLGDFGYGYTF
J: TRBJ2-5; V: TRBV6-5; size: -; D: TRBD1; DNA: TGTGCCAGCAGTCCTCCCCGGACAGGGGCGGAGACCCAGTACTTC; CDR3: CASSPPRTGAETQYF
J: TRBJ1-1; V: TRBV28; size: -; D: -; DNA: TGTGCCAGCAGTTCAGTGAACACTGAAGCTTTCTTT; CDR3: CASSSVNTEAFF
J: TRBJ1-2; V: TRBV13; size: once; D: TRBD1; DNA: TGTGCCAGCAGCTTAGTGGCAGGGGGTGAATATGGCTACACCTTC; CDR3: CASSLVAGGEYGYTF
J: TRBJ1-5; V: TRBV28; size: -; D: -; DNA: TGTGCCAGCAGTTTAGTTAAATATAGCAATCAGCCCCAGCATTTT; CDR3: CASSLVKYSNQPQHF
J: TRBJ1-6; V: TRBV19; size: -; D: TRBD1; DNA: TGTGCCAGTCGATACAGGGGGAATTCACCCCTCCACTTT; CDR3: CASRYRGNSPLHF
J: TRBJ2-7; V: TRBV5-4; size: -; D: TRBD1; DNA: TGTGCCAGCAGCCCGGGGACAGGGGGTAGTCACGAGCAGTACTTC; CDR3: CASSPGTGGSHEQYF
J: TRBJ1-4; V: TRBV4-1; size: -; D: TRBD1; DNA: TGCGCCAGCAGCCCCTCCGGGACAGGAAATGAAAAACTGTTTTTT; CDR3: CASSPSGTGNEKLFF
J: TRBJ2-5; V: TRBV5-4; size: -; D: -; DNA: TGTGCCAGCAGCACGCAACCTAAGACCAGAGGGGAGACCCAGTACTTC; CDR3: CASSTQPKTRGETQYF
J: TRBJ1-1; V: TRBV5-1; size: -; D: -; DNA: TGCGCCAGCAGCTTGATGGGAGGTTCCATGAACACTGAAGCTTTCTTT; CDR3: CASSLMGGSMNTEAFF
J: TRBJ1-2; V: TRBV4-1; size: few; D: -; DNA: TGCGCCAGCAGCCAAGACACACGGGTGGACTATGGCTACACCTTC; CDR3: CASSQDTRVDYGYTF
J: TRBJ2-7; V: TRBV7-2; size: once; D: TRBD2; DNA: TGTGCCAGCAGCTTCAGCGGGAGCCGATCTTACGAGCAGTACTTC; CDR3: CASSFSGSRSYEQYF
J: TRBJ2-3; V: TRBV3-1/TRBV3-2; size: once; D: -; DNA: TGTGCCAGCAGCAAAGACGGAGATACGCAGTATTTT; CDR3: CASSKDGDTQYF
J: TRBJ2-3; V: TRBV10-1; size: once; D: -; DNA: TGCGCCAGCAGCCCAAAGAGACAGGCAAGGCTCCCAGATACGCAGTATTTT; CDR3: CASSPKRQARLPDTQYF
J: TRBJ1-2; V: TRBV6-2/TRBV6-3; size: -; D: TRBD1; DNA: TGTGCCAGCAGCGGACAGGGGGCTTCAGGCTACACCTTC; CDR3: CASSGQGASGYTF
J: TRBJ2-7; V: TRBV28; size: -; D: -; DNA: TGTGCCAGCAGTTTAGAGGGATACGAGCAGTACTTC; CDR3: CASSLEGYEQYF
J: TRBJ2-7; V: TRBV7-9; size: few; D: -; DNA: TGTGCCAGCAGCTTAGAAGAATATAGCGTTCCGACCTACGAGCAGTACTTC; CDR3: CASSLEEYSVPTYEQYF
J: TRBJ2-3; V: TRBV7-2; size: once; D: -; DNA: TGTGCCAGCAGCTCCCCACGAATATCTACTAGCACAGATACGCAGTATTTT; CDR3: CASSSPRISTSTDTQYF
J: TRBJ1-6; V: TRBV18; size: few; D: -; DNA: TGTGCCAGCTCACGGGAGACGGAGTCACCCCTCCACTTT; CDR3: CASSRETESPLHF
J: TRBJ1-4; V: TRBV4-1; size: -; D: -; DNA: TGCGCCAGCAGCCAAGAAGGGGCGGGGGATGAAAAACTGTTTTTT; CDR3: CASSQEGAGDEKLFF
J: TRBJ2-2; V: TRBV4-1; size: -; D: TRBD2; DNA: TGCGCCAGCAGCCAAGACGGGGCGGGAGGCACCGGGGAGCTGTTTTTT; CDR3: CASSQDGAGGTGELFF
J: TRBJ1-1; V: TRBV12-3/TRBV12-4; size: -; D: TRBD1; DNA: TGTGCCAGCAGGGGGGACAGGAACACTGAAGCTTTCTTT; CDR3: CASRGDRNTEAFF
J: TRBJ2-7; V: TRBV6-2/TRBV6-3; size: -; D: -; DNA: TGTGCCAGCAGTTATAAAACGGGACACATCTACGAGCAGTACTTC; CDR3: CASSYKTGHIYEQYF
J: TRBJ2-5; V: TRBV7-8; size: -; D: TRBD2; DNA: TGTGCCAGCAGCATTGGACTAGCGGGGCCTCAGTACTTC; CDR3: CASSIGLAGPQYF
J: TRBJ1-1; V: TRBV2; size: -; D: -; DNA: TGTGCCAGCAGTGGGAGAGAAGCTTTCTTT; CDR3: CASSGREAFF
J: TRBJ1-1; V: TRBV19; size: -; D: -; DNA: TGTGCCAGTAGTCTGCGGGGGGCGGACACTGAAGCTTTCTTT; CDR3: CASSLRGADTEAFF
J: TRBJ1-5; V: TRBV15; size: -; D: -; DNA: TGTGCCACCAGCAGACCCGATCAGCCCCAGCATTTT; CDR3: CATSRPDQPQHF
J: TRBJ1-6; V: TRBV2; size: once; D: -; DNA: TGTGCCAGCAGCGGAGCAGATTCACCCCTCCACTTT; CDR3: CASSGADSPLHF
J: TRBJ1-3; V: TRBV10-3; size: -; D: -; DNA: TGTGCCATCAGTGACGCTGTTAGTGGAAACACCATATATTTT; CDR3: CAISDAVSGNTIYF
J: TRBJ1-4; V: TRBV9; size: -; D: -; DNA: TGTGCCAGCAGCGTAGTGGGGCGCGGTAATGAAAAACTGTTTTTT; CDR3: CASSVVGRGNEKLFF
J: TRBJ2-1; V: TRBV4-1; size: -; D: -; DNA: TGCGCCAGCAGCCAACAGGGTACCAATGAGCAGTTCTTC; CDR3: CASSQQGTNEQFF
J: TRBJ2-7; V: TRBV10-3; size: -; D: -; DNA: TGTGCCATCAGTGAGTCACAGGGATATCCCTACGAGCAGTACTTC; CDR3: CAISESQGYPYEQYF
J: TRBJ2-3; V: TRBV6-5; size: -; D: TRBD1; DNA: TGTGCCAGCAGGGCACAGGGGACCACAGATACGCAGTATTTT; CDR3: CASRAQGTTDTQYF
J: TRBJ1-4; V: TRBV20-1; size: -; D: TRBD1; DNA: TGCAGTGCTAGTAGGTCAGGGGGAGCGGCTAATGAAAAACTGTTTTTT; CDR3: CSASRSGGAANEKLFF
J: TRBJ2-2; V: TRBV15; size: -; D: -; DNA: TGTGCCACCAGCAGAAAGACGGGGACGAACACCGGGGAGCTGTTTTTT; CDR3: CATSRKTGTNTGELFF
J: TRBJ2-3; V: TRBV6-5; size: -; D: TRBD1; DNA: TGTGCCAGCAGTTACTCGATGGGGACAGCCACAGATACGCAGTATTTT; CDR3: CASSYSMGTATDTQYF
J: TRBJ1-1; V: TRBV7-2; size: -; D: -; DNA: TGTGCCAGCAGCTTAGCTCCCCAGGTGAACACTGAAGCTTTCTTT; CDR3: CASSLAPQVNTEAFF
J: TRBJ2-7; V: TRBV5-5; size: -; D: -; DNA: TGTGCCAGCAGCTTGGCGCCTAGCTTTTCCTACGAGCAGTACTTC; CDR3: CASSLAPSFSYEQYF
J: TRBJ1-2; V: TRBV6-5; size: -; D: -; DNA: TGTGCCAGCAGAAACGGGAATAACTATGGCTACACCTTC; CDR3: CASRNGNNYGYTF
J: TRBJ2-1; V: TRBV7-9; size: -; D: TRBD2; DNA: TGTGCCAGCAGCCCCGGGACTAGTTCTATGCATGAGCAGTTCTTC; CDR3: CASSPGTSSMHEQFF